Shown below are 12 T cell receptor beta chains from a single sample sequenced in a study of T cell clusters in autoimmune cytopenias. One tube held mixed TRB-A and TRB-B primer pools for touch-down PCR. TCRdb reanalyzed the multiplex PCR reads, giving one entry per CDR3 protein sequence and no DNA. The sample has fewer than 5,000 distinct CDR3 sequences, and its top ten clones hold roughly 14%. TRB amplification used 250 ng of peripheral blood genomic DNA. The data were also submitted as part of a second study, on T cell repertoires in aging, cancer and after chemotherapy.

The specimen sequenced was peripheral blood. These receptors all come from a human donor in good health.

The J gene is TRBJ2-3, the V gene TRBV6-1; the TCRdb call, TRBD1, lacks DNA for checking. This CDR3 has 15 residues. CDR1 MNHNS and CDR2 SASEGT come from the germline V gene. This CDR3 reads CASSLGRGSTETQYF.

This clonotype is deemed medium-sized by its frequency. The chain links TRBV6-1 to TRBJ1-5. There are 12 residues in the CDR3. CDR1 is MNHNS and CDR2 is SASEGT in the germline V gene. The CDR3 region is CASSVRDQPQHF.

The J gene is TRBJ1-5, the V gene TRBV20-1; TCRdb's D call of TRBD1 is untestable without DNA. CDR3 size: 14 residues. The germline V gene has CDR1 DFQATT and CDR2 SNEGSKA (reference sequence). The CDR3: CSAPGGTGNQPQHF.

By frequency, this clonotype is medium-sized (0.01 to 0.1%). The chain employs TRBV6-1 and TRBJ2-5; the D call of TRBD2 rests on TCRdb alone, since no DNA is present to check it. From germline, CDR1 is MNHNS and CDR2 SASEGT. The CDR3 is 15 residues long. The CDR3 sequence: CASSTLAGGPETQYF.

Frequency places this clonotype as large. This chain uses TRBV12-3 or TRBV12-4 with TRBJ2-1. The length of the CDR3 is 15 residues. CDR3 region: CASSSGGLLYNEQFF.

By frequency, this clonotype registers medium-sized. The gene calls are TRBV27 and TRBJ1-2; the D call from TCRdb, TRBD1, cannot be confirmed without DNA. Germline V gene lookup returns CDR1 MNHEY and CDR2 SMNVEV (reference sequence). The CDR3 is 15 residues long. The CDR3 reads CASSLSGDRGKGYTF.

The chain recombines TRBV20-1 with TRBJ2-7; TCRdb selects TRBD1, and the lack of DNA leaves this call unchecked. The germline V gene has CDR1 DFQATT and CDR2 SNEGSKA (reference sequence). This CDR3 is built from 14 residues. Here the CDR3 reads CSAGLGQGSYEQYF.

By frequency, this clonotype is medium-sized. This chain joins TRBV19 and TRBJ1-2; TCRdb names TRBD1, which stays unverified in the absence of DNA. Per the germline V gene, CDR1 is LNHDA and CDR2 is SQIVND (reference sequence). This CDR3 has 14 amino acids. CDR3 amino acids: CASSPRTAYYGYTF. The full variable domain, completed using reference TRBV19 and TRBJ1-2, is DGGITQSPKYLFRKEGQNVTLSCEQNLNHDAMYWYRQDPGQGLRLIYYSQIVNDFQKGDIAEGYSVSREKKESFPLTVTSAQKNPTAFYLCASSPRTAYYGYTFGSGTRLTVV.

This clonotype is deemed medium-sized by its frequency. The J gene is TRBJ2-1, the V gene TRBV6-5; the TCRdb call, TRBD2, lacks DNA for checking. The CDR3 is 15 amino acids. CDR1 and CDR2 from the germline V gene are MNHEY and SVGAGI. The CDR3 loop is CASSLAGAGYNEQFF.

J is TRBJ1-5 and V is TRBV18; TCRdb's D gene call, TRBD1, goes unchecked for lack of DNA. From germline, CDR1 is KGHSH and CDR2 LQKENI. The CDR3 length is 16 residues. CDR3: CASSPGRTGGNQPQHF.

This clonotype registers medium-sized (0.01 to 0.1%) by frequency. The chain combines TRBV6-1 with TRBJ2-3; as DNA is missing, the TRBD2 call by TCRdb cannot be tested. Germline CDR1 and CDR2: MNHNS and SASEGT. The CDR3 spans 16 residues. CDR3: CASSEGSSGGADTQYF.

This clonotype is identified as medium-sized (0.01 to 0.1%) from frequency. Here the CDR3 reads CAIGRWGEQYF. The rearrangement links TRBV10-3 to TRBJ2-7. Germline loops: CDR1 ENHRY, CDR2 SYGVKD. CDR3 length: 11 amino acids.